These T cell receptor beta chains were read from a single sample in a study of blood T cell repertoires in COVID-19. Repertoires were generated with immunoSEQ multiplex PCR, while TCRdb's copy carries only in-frame clones and drops some. This table has over 200,000 clones, roughly nine tenths appearing once. The sample taken for sequencing was peripheral blood. Receptor source: a man aged 40-49 years with active or convalescent COVID-19. Both conserved end residues are part of each CDR3. The D gene is left open where the match is weak. Where a row states a size, it is once, few, many or the class of an expanded clone; other rows omit it.

abundance	v_gene	d_gene	j_gene	CDR3nt	CDR3aa
NA	TRBV7-3	NA	TRBJ2-3	TGTGCCAGCAGCTCAGGGGGGCCAAGCACAGATACGCAGTATTTT	CASSSGGPSTDTQYF
NA	TRBV27	TRBD1	TRBJ1-5	TGTGCCAGCAGTGCCCAGGGGGTCGCCAATCAGCCCCAGCATTTT	CASSAQGVANQPQHF
NA	TRBV4-2	NA	TRBJ1-4	TGTGCCAGCAGCCAGAGGGAGAGTGAAAAACTGTTTTTT	CASSQRESEKLFF
NA	TRBV5-1	TRBD2	TRBJ2-5	TGCGCCAGCAGCTTTCTACTAGCGGGGGGCCAAGAGACCCAGTACTTC	CASSFLLAGGQETQYF
NA	TRBV6-5	NA	TRBJ1-1	TGTGCCAGCAGGGCGGACATGAACACTGAAGCTTTCTTT	CASRADMNTEAFF
NA	TRBV4-1	TRBD1	TRBJ1-5	TGCGCCAGCAGCCCCCAGGGTCTACAGGGGGGCAATCAGCCCCAGCATTTT	CASSPQGLQGGNQPQHF
NA	TRBV28	TRBD1	TRBJ1-2	TGTGCCAGCATCATTTCGGGACAGGGGAATGGCTACACCTTC	CASIISGQGNGYTF
NA	TRBV5-5	TRBD1	TRBJ2-7	TGTGCCAGCAGCTTTGGGACAGGGGCCTACGAGCAGTACTTC	CASSFGTGAYEQYF
NA	TRBV27	NA	TRBJ2-7	TGTGCCAGCAGTTTAGAGGGACTCAACTACGAGCAGTACTTC	CASSLEGLNYEQYF
once	TRBV5-5	NA	TRBJ2-7	TGTGCCAGCAGCTTAGGGGGTCCCTACGAGCAGTACTTC	CASSLGGPYEQYF
NA	TRBV11-2	TRBD2	TRBJ2-5	TGTGCCAGCAGCTCCGGACTAGCGGGGGTACAAGAGACCCAGTACTTC	CASSSGLAGVQETQYF
NA	TRBV27	NA	TRBJ2-3	TGTGCCAGCAGTTTATCATCAGGGTGGGCCACAGATACGCAGTATTTT	CASSLSSGWATDTQYF
NA	TRBV7-3	TRBD2	TRBJ2-1	TGTGCCAGCAGTATACACCGACTAGCGGGAGACAATGAGCAGTTCTTC	CASSIHRLAGDNEQFF
NA	TRBV15	TRBD1	TRBJ2-7	TGTGCCACTTCGGGACAGGGGGGCTCCTACGAGCAGTACTTC	CATSGQGGSYEQYF
NA	TRBV4-2	NA	TRBJ2-7	TGTGCCAGCAGCCAAGTGACAGGCCCCTACGAGCAGTACTTC	CASSQVTGPYEQYF
NA	TRBV30	TRBD1	TRBJ2-2	TGTGCCTGGAGTGTATCCTTTTCGAAGACAGGGCACACCGGGGAGCTGTTTTTT	CAWSVSFSKTGHTGELFF
NA	TRBV3-1/TRBV3-2	NA	TRBJ1-1	TGTGCCAGCAGCCAAACATGGCCGGGTAATGAAGCTTTCTTT	CASSQTWPGNEAFF
NA	TRBV19	NA	TRBJ1-3	TGTGCCACCCGGAGCTCTGGAAACACCATATATTTT	CATRSSGNTIYF
NA	TRBV18	NA	TRBJ1-3	TGTGCCAGCTCCCCAACAGAGTCCTCTGGAAACACCATATATTTT	CASSPTESSGNTIYF
NA	TRBV6-5	NA	TRBJ2-1	TGTGCCAGGAGCCGGGACTCCGACTACAATGAGCAGTTCTTC	CARSRDSDYNEQFF
NA	TRBV15	NA	TRBJ2-3	TGTGCCACCAGCAGAGATCACGGGTTATCGACGCAGTATTTT	CATSRDHGLSTQYF
NA	TRBV12-2	NA	TRBJ1-5	TGTGCAGGGGGGTTTTGGGGAGGGAAGAGGAATCAGCCCCAGCATTTT	CAGGFWGGKRNQPQHF
NA	TRBV20-1	NA	TRBJ1-5	TGCAGTGCTAGTTCGGGGTTTAGCAATCAGCCCCAGCATTTT	CSASSGFSNQPQHF
once	TRBV20-1	TRBD2	TRBJ2-2	TGCAGTGCTAGTTTTAGCGGGGCGAACACCGGGGAGCTGTTTTTT	CSASFSGANTGELFF
NA	TRBV5-6	TRBD1	TRBJ1-1	TGTGCCAGCAGCTTGGTCAGCAGGGGGAGGACTGAAGCTTTCTTT	CASSLVSRGRTEAFF
NA	TRBV2	NA	TRBJ1-5	TGTGCCAGCAAGGACCCGAAGGGACTTAGCAATCAGCCCCAGCATTTT	CASKDPKGLSNQPQHF